The TCR beta chain described here comes from a study of T cells after yellow fever vaccination. V trimming: 2 bases; J trimming: 10 bases; junction bases outside the gene matches: 0. This CDR3 comprises 14 residues. Germline V gives CDR1 MNHEY, CDR2 SVGAGI. The sample holds a few counts of this clonotype. Template-switching 5'RACE yielded the TCR cDNA; a universal primer site and UMIs were added in the process. Each CDR3 protein gets one entry after TCRdb re-called the 5' RACE reads with MiXCR. Of about 260,000 distinct CDR3 sequences detected, 10% to 15% appear once; the ten largest clones hold around 0.55%.

J is TRBJ2-1 and V is TRBV6-5; 15 nucleotides match TRBD2. The TCR comes from a man aged 30 to 39 who received the YFV17D yellow fever vaccine. Sequenced material: CD4+ T cells sorted from PBMCs, taken 45 days after the yellow fever booster vaccination. The chain's CDR3 is CASSYGTSGGEQFF. The CDR3 DNA follows: TGTGCCAGCAGTTACGGGACTAGCGGGGGGGAGCAGTTCTTC.